This T cell receptor beta chain emerged from a study of T cell responses to AZD1222 COVID-19 vaccine. Study findings and constraints: Spike-specific TCR breadth rose after two AZD1222 doses, and depth rose as well. Unmutated variant regions reportedly attract nearly half of all spike-specific TCRs.

V lost 3 bases and J 7 bases, leaving 7 bases between the germline ends. CDR3 length: 13 amino acids. Germline loops: CDR1 MGHDK, CDR2 SYGVNS. As concerns this clone: Its antigen remains unidentified.

The assay was immunoSEQ multiplex PCR, and TCRdb's table has in-frame clones only and misses some. The sample yields more than 85,000 clones, approximately 91% seen once. This chain joins TRBV25-1 and TRBJ1-6, with D tentatively TRBD1 (6 bases). Here the sequenced sample was peripheral blood, taken 28 days after the second AZD1222 dose. This TCR was sampled from an adult who received the AZD1222 COVID-19 vaccine. CDR3 in amino acids: CASSDRGNSPLHF. The CDR3 DNA follows: TGTGCCAGCAGTGACAGGGGAAATTCACCCCTCCACTTT.